The text below deals with one T cell receptor (beta chain). What it binds is unknown. Depths of 1 in 200,000 to 1 in 1 million T cells were the sequencing target. Assay used: immunoSEQ multiplex PCR; TCRdb lists only in-frame clones, some missing. The table records some 200,000 clones, around 72% of them present only once. With V trimmed by 6 bases and J by 3 bases, 12 bases remained unmatched. The CDR3 has 16 residues. Germline V gene sequence: CDR1 SGDLS, CDR2 YYNGEE. From cryopreserved PBMCs came 2 to 2.5 micrograms of genomic DNA used for TCR beta libraries. This specimen belongs to a study of cytotoxic CD8 clonotypes in ibrutinib-treated CLL. Turning to the study itself: Response material was collected after a median around 12 months of treatment, range 6 to 36. Study conclusions and caveats: Clonality was higher at ibrutinib response and returned toward baseline at progression.

This rearrangement joins TRBV9 to TRBJ2-3, with 8 bases lining up with TRBD1. This receptor was obtained from a human donor with chronic lymphocytic leukemia. Source: PBMCs, taken after 24 months of ibrutinib treatment. CDR3 protein: CASTPRQGRRTDTQYF. In nucleotides, the CDR3 is TGTGCCAGCACGCCTAGACAGGGGAGGAGGACAGATACGCAGTATTTT. The whole variable domain, filled in from reference TRBV9 and TRBJ2-3, reads DSGVTQTPKHLITATGQRVTLRCSPRSGDLSVYWYQQSLDQGLQFLIQYYNGEERAKGNILERFSAQQFPDLHSELNLSSLELGDSALYFCASTPRQGRRTDTQYFGPGTRLTVL.